The T cell receptor (beta chain) under discussion was sequenced for a study of OX40 agonist ivuxolimab in advanced cancers. The repertoire was sequenced with immunoSEQ multiplex PCR; TCRdb's copy has only in-frame clones and lacks some. The sample lists approximately 70,000 clones, about nine tenths seen once, with around 0.51% in the top ten. This CDR3 has 17 residues. Trimming cost V 10 bases and J 3 bases; bases outside gene matches: 16. Germline lookup yields CDR1 MDHEN and CDR2 SYDVKM. V usage is TRBV28 and J usage is TRBJ2-2; 8 nucleotides match TRBD1. The source was CD4+ or CD8+ T cells sorted from blood, collected in a trial of the OX40 agonist ivuxolimab. This receptor was obtained from an adult with an advanced solid tumor such as melanoma, head and neck, liver or kidney cancer. The CDR3 DNA reads as TGTGCCACCAAACCGTCCGAAGGACAGGGATACACCGGGGAGCTGTTTTTT. Its protein product is CATKPSEGQGYTGELFF. Using reference TRBV28 and TRBJ2-2 for the parts outside the CDR3, the full variable domain is DVKVTQSSRYLVKRTGEKVFLECVQDMDHENMFWYRQDPGLGLRLIYFSYDVKMKEKGDIPEGYSVSREKKERFSLILESASTNQTSMYLCATKPSEGQGYTGELFFGEGSRLTVL.